One and the same sample provided the 10 T cell receptor beta chains below, sequenced in a study of shared clonotypes between healthy human individuals. Here immunoSEQ multiplex PCR was the method, and the copy in TCRdb shows in-frame clones only, minus some. This sample has roughly 500,000 clones, with about 95% found just once. Sample: naive CD4+ T cells sorted from blood. Subset in this sample: CD45RA+ positively selected. The receptors derive from a woman under 40 in good health.

This rearrangement joins TRBV19 to TRBJ1-5, with D unresolved. CDR3 length equals 15 residues. Trimming removed 4 bases at V and 2 bases at J, with 12 bases between. Germline V gene data show CDR1 as LNHDA and CDR2 as SQIVND (reference sequence). The DNA of the CDR3 is TGTGCCAGTAGTAAGCTCGGGCTGGGCAATCAGCCCCAGCATTTT. Encoded protein: CASSKLGLGNQPQHF.

The DNA of the CDR3 is TGTGCCAGCAGCCTTATGGGACTCGGCACCGGGGAGCTGTTTTTT. Its protein product is CASSLMGLGTGELFF. The rearrangement joins TRBV5-6 to TRBJ2-2; the D gene is possibly TRBD2 (6 bases). This CDR3 region has 15 residues. Germline V CDR1 and CDR2: SGHDT, YYEEEE. V gave up 4 bases and J gave up 4 bases, with 14 bases separating them.

The chain employs TRBV6-5 and TRBJ2-7; 7 bases are shared with TRBD1. The germline V gene has CDR1 MNHEY and CDR2 SVGAGI. With 6 bases clipped from V and 0 bases from J, the junction kept 5 bases outside the gene matches. The CDR3 has 14 residues. Written as DNA, the CDR3 is TGTGCCAGCAGCACGGACAGGAGCTCCTACGAGCAGTACTTC. Translated: CASSTDRSSYEQYF.

The V and J genes are TRBV6-1 and TRBJ2-1; possibly TRBD2 for D (6 bases). V was pared by 6 bases and J by 5 bases, with 11 bases between. The CDR3 covers 13 residues. The germline V gene has CDR1 MNHNS and CDR2 SASEGT. CDR3 nucleotides: TGTGCCAGCAGAGACGGGGGAAACAATGAGCAGTTCTTC. Protein: CASRDGGNNEQFF.

V gene TRBV20-1 combines with J gene TRBJ2-3; D call uncertain. The germline CDR1 and CDR2 sequences are DFQATT and SNEGSKA (reference sequence). This CDR3 region has 11 residues. Trimming stripped 7 bases from V and 14 bases from J, with 19 bases between. The CDR3 nucleotides read TGCAGTGTTAAACCGGGCCTTTTTTTGTATTTT. It yields the protein CSVKPGLFLYF.

The V gene is TRBV7-7, the J gene TRBJ2-7; 10 nucleotides match TRBD2. This CDR3 has 18 amino acids. V was pared by 2 bases and J by 6 bases, with 16 bases of the junction left unmatched. Germline V CDR1 and CDR2: SSHAT, FNYEAQ (reference sequence). CDR3 in amino acids: CASSLSASGSVPPTEQYF. CDR3 bases: TGTGCCAGCAGCTTATCGGCTAGCGGGAGTGTTCCCCCCACCGAGCAGTACTTC.

This chain links TRBV11-2 with TRBJ1-5; 9 nucleotides match TRBD1. The V segment lost 5 bases and the J segment 4 bases; nucleotides outside the gene matches: 6. The CDR3 is made up of 15 amino acids. Germline CDR1 SGHAT, CDR2 FQNNGV. The CDR3 is CASSTDRGMNQPQHF. CDR3 in DNA: TGTGCCAGCAGCACCGACAGGGGGATGAATCAGCCCCAGCATTTT.

Remarks on this clone: The sample holds other DNA sequences that translate to the same CDR3. The chain combines TRBV5-1 with TRBJ2-3; 8 bases match TRBD1. After removal of 0 bases from V and 6 bases from J, the junction contained 3 bases not matched to a gene. CDR1 is SGHRS and CDR2 is YFSETQ in the germline V gene. The CDR3 runs to 14 residues. This CDR3 reads CASSLDRGTDTQYF. The CDR3, as DNA: TGCGCCAGCAGCTTGGACAGGGGGACCGATACGCAGTATTTT.

The V gene is TRBV6-5, the J gene TRBJ1-6, with D unresolved. Per germline, CDR1 MNHEY and CDR2 SVGAGI. The CDR3 runs to 13 residues. V was trimmed by 8 bases and J by 10 bases, leaving 15 bases between them. CDR3 region: CASGTTRTSPLHF. CDR3 coding DNA: TGTGCCAGCGGCACGACAAGGACCTCACCCCTCCACTTT.

The chain carries TRBV19 and TRBJ2-7; D is unclear. Per germline, CDR1 LNHDA and CDR2 SQIVND (reference sequence). The germline V and J ends were trimmed by 2 bases and 6 bases, with 11 bases remaining between them. The CDR3 is 13 residues long. The CDR3: CASSIPLLLEQYF. The CDR3 bases are TGTGCCAGTAGTATACCCCTCCTACTCGAGCAGTACTTC.